This is a list of T cell receptor beta chains from one sample in a study of T cell responses to AZD1222 COVID-19 vaccine. Repertoires were generated with immunoSEQ multiplex PCR, while TCRdb's copy carries only in-frame clones and drops some. The table records 200,000 to 250,000 clones, more than 85% of them present only once. This material consisted of peripheral blood, taken on day 0 of MenACWY control vaccination. The receptors were sampled from an adult in good health. CDR3s include the opening cysteine and the closing phenylalanine or tryptophan. Fields, in order: V gene, J gene, D gene, clone size, CDR3 DNA, CDR3 protein. The D gene is left open where the match is weak. Some rows have no size entry. The others give once, few or many, or a class for an expanded clone.

>TRBV2|TRBJ1-3|.|once
TGTGCCAGCAGAGATCTTCCCGGAAACACCATATATTTT
CASRDLPGNTIYF
>TRBV27|TRBJ1-2|.|.
TGTGCCAGCAGTTTACACGGGGTGGGTGGCTACACCTTC
CASSLHGVGGYTF
>TRBV6-5|TRBJ1-1|.|.
TGTGCCAGCAGTTCGGCGGATTATGGCACTGAAGCTTTCTTT
CASSSADYGTEAFF
>TRBV2|TRBJ1-4|.|.
TGTGCCAGCAGTGAAGCGATTGGAAAACTGTTTTTT
CASSEAIGKLFF
>TRBV7-2|TRBJ2-4|.|few
TGTGCCAGCAGCGAGAGTAACATTCAGTACTTC
CASSESNIQYF
>TRBV10-3|TRBJ1-5|.|once
TGTGCCATCAGTGAAGGTGGGGGCTTGCCCCAGCATTTT
CAISEGGGLPQHF
>TRBV7-2|TRBJ2-1|TRBD2|.
TGTGCCAGCAGGCGGACTAGCGGGGGATACAATGAGCAGTTCTTC
CASRRTSGGYNEQFF
>TRBV13|TRBJ1-3|.|.
TGTGCCAGCAGTTTGGGGAGTATTGGAAACACCATATATTTT
CASSLGSIGNTIYF
>TRBV27|TRBJ2-6|.|.
TGTGCCAGCAGCCCCAGGGTGGGGCCTTGGGCCAACGTCCTGACTTTC
CASSPRVGPWANVLTF
>TRBV19|TRBJ1-5|.|.
TGTGCCAGTAGTACCACCGGGACTTATAGCAATCAGCCCCAGCATTTT
CASSTTGTYSNQPQHF
>TRBV5-1|TRBJ1-1|.|.
TGCGCCAGCAGCTTGGATGTGAACACTGAAGCTTTCTTT
CASSLDVNTEAFF
>TRBV19|TRBJ1-2|.|.
TGTGCCAGTAGTATCAAGGGGAATGGCTACACCTTC
CASSIKGNGYTF
>TRBV12-3/TRBV12-4|TRBJ1-3|.|.
TGTGCCAGCAGTGGAATAGGGGAAAACACCATATATTTT
CASSGIGENTIYF
>TRBV19|TRBJ1-5|TRBD1|.
TGTGCCAGTAGGGGACCCCTGGACAGGGCAAGCAATCAGCCCCAGCATTTT
CASRGPLDRASNQPQHF
>TRBV28|TRBJ1-1|.|.
TGTGCCAGCAGTTTTCATTCGGATCGGGAAGCTTTCTTT
CASSFHSDREAFF
>TRBV9|TRBJ1-2|TRBD1|.
TGTGCCAGCAGCGTTAGCGGGACAGAGTATGGCTACACCTTC
CASSVSGTEYGYTF
>TRBV11-2|TRBJ2-7|TRBD2|once
TGTGCCAGCAGGCCGGGACTAGGCTACGAGCAGTACTTC
CASRPGLGYEQYF
>TRBV2|TRBJ2-2|TRBD1|.
TGTGCCAGCAGTCCCGACAGGGTGCCCGGGGAGCTGTTTTTT
CASSPDRVPGELFF
>TRBV6-2/TRBV6-3|TRBJ2-1|.|.
TGTGCCAGCAGTTACTCGCCCGGGACATCGCAAGGGAATGAGCAGTTCTTC
CASSYSPGTSQGNEQFF
>TRBV28|TRBJ1-5|.|.
TGTGCCAGCAGTTTAGGTCAGTACAATCAGCCCCAGCATTTT
CASSLGQYNQPQHF
>TRBV21-1|TRBJ1-3|.|.
TGTGCCAGCGGCACACCGGGAAACACCATATATTTT
CASGTPGNTIYF
>TRBV2|TRBJ1-5|.|.
TGTGCCAGCAGATACAGCCTTAATCAGCCCCAGCATTTT
CASRYSLNQPQHF
>TRBV10-1|TRBJ2-1|.|.
TGCGCCAGCAGCGATACGGGACGCGGAGGCAATGAGCAGTTCTTC
CASSDTGRGGNEQFF
>TRBV3-1/TRBV3-2|TRBJ1-2|.|.
TGTGCCAGCAGCCAACGGGACAATCGGGGCTACACCTTC
CASSQRDNRGYTF
>TRBV4-1|TRBJ1-5|.|.
TGCGCCAGCAGCAGGACCGGCGGGCAGCCCCAGCATTTT
CASSRTGGQPQHF
>TRBV5-1|TRBJ1-1|.|.
TGCGCCAGCAGCTTGGAGGGAGGCGGCACTGAAGCTTTCTTT
CASSLEGGGTEAFF
>TRBV5-6|TRBJ1-1|TRBD1|.
TGTGCCAGCAGCTGGGGACAGGGGGCTGAAGCTTTCTTT
CASSWGQGAEAFF
>TRBV6-2/TRBV6-3|TRBJ1-5|.|.
TGTGCCAGCAGTATGAATAGCAATCAGCCCCAGCATTTT
CASSMNSNQPQHF
>TRBV7-2|TRBJ2-7|TRBD1|.
TGTGCCAGCAGCTCCGGACAGGGAACCTACGAGCAGTACTTC
CASSSGQGTYEQYF
>TRBV19|TRBJ2-7|.|.
TGTGCCAGTAGTATAGGAACCTACGAGCAGTACTTC
CASSIGTYEQYF
>TRBV5-4|TRBJ1-3|.|.
TGTGCCAGCAGCCCTGCGGGGGCGTCTGGAAACACCATATATTTT
CASSPAGASGNTIYF
>TRBV5-1|TRBJ1-6|.|.
TGCGCCAGCAGCGGGGGGAACGGGGATTCACCCCTCCACTTT
CASSGGNGDSPLHF
>TRBV7-2|TRBJ1-1|TRBD1|.
TGTGCCAGCAGCTTTCAGGGGGCATCTACTGAAGCTTTCTTT
CASSFQGASTEAFF
>TRBV6-5|TRBJ1-1|.|.
TGTGCCAGCAGGCTGGTTGGCGCTTTCTTT
CASRLVGAFF
>TRBV5-1|TRBJ2-3|TRBD2|few
TGCGCCAGCAGCTTGGCAAGCGGGGGGGCCAGGACAGATACGCAGTATTTT
CASSLASGGARTDTQYF
>TRBV9|TRBJ1-3|.|.
TGTGCCAGCAGCCCCAGAATGGCGCTCTCTGGAAACACCATATATTTT
CASSPRMALSGNTIYF
>TRBV7-2|TRBJ1-2|.|.
TGTGCCAGCAGCTCGGCCGGGGGGCCTCTCTATGGCTACACCTTC
CASSSAGGPLYGYTF
>TRBV18|TRBJ1-1|.|.
TGTGCCAGCTCACCAGATAACAGGTTTAACACTGAAGCTTTCTTT
CASSPDNRFNTEAFF
>TRBV28|TRBJ1-2|.|.
TGTGCCAGCAGTATACGAGGTTATGGCTACACCTTC
CASSIRGYGYTF
>TRBV7-2|TRBJ2-4|TRBD1|.
TGTGCCAGCAGCTTAAACCGAGACAGGGGGCGAAACATTCAGTACTTC
CASSLNRDRGRNIQYF
>TRBV5-4|TRBJ1-2|TRBD1|.
TGTGCCAGCAGCTTGCTGTCAGGGGGTTCCTATGGCTACACCTTC
CASSLLSGGSYGYTF
>TRBV7-9|TRBJ1-2|TRBD1|.
TGTGCCAGCAGCTCCCGGGGACAGGTTATGAATGGCTACACCTTC
CASSSRGQVMNGYTF
>TRBV27|TRBJ2-7|.|few
TGTGCCAGCAGCAGTAGGGTCAGGCCTCCCTACGAGCAGTACTTC
CASSSRVRPPYEQYF
>TRBV5-1|TRBJ1-1|TRBD1|once
TGCGCCAGCAGCCTGGGACAGTCGAACACTGAAGCTTTCTTT
CASSLGQSNTEAFF
>TRBV2|TRBJ1-5|TRBD1|.
TGTGCCAGCAGCTGGACAGGGGTTGCAGGTCAGCCCCAGCATTTT
CASSWTGVAGQPQHF
>TRBV6-6|TRBJ1-1|TRBD1|.
TGTGCCAGCAGTTCCAAGCGGACAGGAAACACTGAAGCTTTCTTT
CASSSKRTGNTEAFF